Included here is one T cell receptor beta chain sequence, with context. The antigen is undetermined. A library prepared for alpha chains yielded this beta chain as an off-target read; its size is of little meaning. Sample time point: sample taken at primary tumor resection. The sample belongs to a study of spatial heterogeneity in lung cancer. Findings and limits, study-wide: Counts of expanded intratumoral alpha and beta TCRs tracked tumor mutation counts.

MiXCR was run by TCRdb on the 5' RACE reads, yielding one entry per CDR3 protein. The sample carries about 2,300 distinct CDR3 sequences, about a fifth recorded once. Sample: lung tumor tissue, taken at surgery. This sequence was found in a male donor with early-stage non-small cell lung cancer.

CDR3 loop: CASSSTGSTSTDTQYF. The DNA of the CDR3 is TGTGCCAGCAGCTCTACCGGGTCCACTAGCACAGATACGCAGTATTTT. This chain connects TRBV5-5 to TRBJ2-3; the D is unclear. CDR3 length equals 16 residues. V dropped 3 bases and J dropped 0 bases, with 14 bases sitting between them. CDR1 is SGHKS, CDR2 YYEKEE, per germline (reference sequence). The full variable domain, completed using reference TRBV5-5 and TRBJ2-3, is DAGVTQSPTHLIKTRGQQVTLRCSPISGHKSVSWYQQVLGQGPQFIFQYYEKEERGRGNFPDRFSARQFPNYSSELNVNALLLGDSALYLCASSSTGSTSTDTQYFGPGTRLTVL.